Listed below are T cell receptor beta chains from one sample, sequenced in a study of human CD8 memory T cell subsets. TCRdb re-called the 5' RACE reads; one entry per CDR3 protein, DNA not given. The sample table sets out 10,000 to 12,000 distinct CDR3 sequences. The source material was CD8+ T cells from PBMCs. The source of these receptors is a human donor in good health. Both conserved end residues are part of each CDR3. The order of the fields is CDR3 protein, V gene, J gene, clone size. Clone size appears in some rows only: once, few, many, or a class for an expanded clone.

CDR3: CASRAGSLSYEQYF
V: TRBV25-1
J: TRBJ2-7
size: .

CDR3: CSVGAGDFLEGYTF
V: TRBV29-1
J: TRBJ1-2
size: medium-sized

CDR3: CASSQSTSWGETQYF
V: TRBV4-3
J: TRBJ2-5
size: .

CDR3: CATSDDSVNEQYF
V: TRBV24-1
J: TRBJ2-7
size: .

CDR3: CASSQGVTDTQYF
V: TRBV12-3/TRBV12-4
J: TRBJ2-3
size: .

CDR3: CASSPRRVQDTQYF
V: TRBV11-1
J: TRBJ2-3
size: .

CDR3: CASSPTPYNEQFF
V: TRBV12-3/TRBV12-4
J: TRBJ2-1
size: .

CDR3: CASSLSSGEYNEQFF
V: TRBV4-1
J: TRBJ2-1
size: .

CDR3: CATSGDWGPLHF
V: TRBV27
J: TRBJ1-6
size: .

CDR3: CASSQGTGPKEKQFF
V: TRBV4-1
J: TRBJ2-1
size: .

CDR3: CASSLSGQGGDTQYF
V: TRBV5-1
J: TRBJ2-3
size: .

CDR3: CASSSWTDTTEAFF
V: TRBV27
J: TRBJ1-1
size: .

CDR3: CASSLKTGRDYEQFF
V: TRBV5-1
J: TRBJ2-1
size: .

CDR3: CASRGGSYEQYF
V: TRBV12-3/TRBV12-4
J: TRBJ2-7
size: .

CDR3: CASSGSGTGEKLFF
V: TRBV6-2/TRBV6-3
J: TRBJ1-4
size: .

CDR3: CASSLLAGGADTQYF
V: TRBV4-1
J: TRBJ2-3
size: .

CDR3: CSARPRDSNTDTQYF
V: TRBV20-1
J: TRBJ2-3
size: .

CDR3: CASSRTGVGEQFF
V: TRBV7-7
J: TRBJ2-1
size: .

CDR3: CSARGWESGRGTGANVLTF
V: TRBV20-1
J: TRBJ2-6
size: .

CDR3: CASSPGRGFLEQYF
V: TRBV5-5
J: TRBJ2-7
size: .

CDR3: CSVTYTNIYEQYF
V: TRBV29-1
J: TRBJ2-7
size: .

CDR3: CASSLVTSGRDEQFF
V: TRBV7-8
J: TRBJ2-1
size: .